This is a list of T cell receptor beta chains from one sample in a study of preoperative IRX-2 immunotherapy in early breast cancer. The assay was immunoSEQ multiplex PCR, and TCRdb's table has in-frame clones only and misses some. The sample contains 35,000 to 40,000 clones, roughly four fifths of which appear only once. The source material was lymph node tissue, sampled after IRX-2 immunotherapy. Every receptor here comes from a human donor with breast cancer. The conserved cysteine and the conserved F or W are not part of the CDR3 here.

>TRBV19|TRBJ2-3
ASRTGQGTDTQY
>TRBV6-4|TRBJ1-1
ASSYWGEAF
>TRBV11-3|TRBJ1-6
ASSLSGRGGSPLH
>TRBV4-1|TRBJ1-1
ASSQVRGARTTEAF
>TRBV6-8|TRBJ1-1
ASSYGGQGAGTEAF
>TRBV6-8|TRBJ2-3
AVFDRGTDTQY
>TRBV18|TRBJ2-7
ASSPESGGVEQY
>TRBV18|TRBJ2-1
ASSRPTGDEHNEQF
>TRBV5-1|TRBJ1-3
ASSLTQGAGNTIY
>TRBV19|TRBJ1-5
ASSIPGTGGNQPQH
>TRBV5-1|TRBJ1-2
ASSLGRTGVNYGYT
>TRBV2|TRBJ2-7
ASSAVRYEQY
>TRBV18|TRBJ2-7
ASSPRSGGPYEQY
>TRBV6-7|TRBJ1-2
ASSDGTGYGYT
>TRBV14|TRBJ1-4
ASSQTGNNEKLF
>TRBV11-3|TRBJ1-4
ASSLGSGTVNEKLF
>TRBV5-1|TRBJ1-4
ASSLGRIDNEKLF
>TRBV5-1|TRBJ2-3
ASSLSEVIADTQY
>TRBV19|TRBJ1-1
ASSIEGDTEAF
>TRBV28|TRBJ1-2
ASSSPRNYGYT
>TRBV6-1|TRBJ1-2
ASSEAGRLNYGYT
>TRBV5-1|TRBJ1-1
ASSLFGGGGTEAF
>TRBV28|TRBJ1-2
ASTHSTRGQGGGYT
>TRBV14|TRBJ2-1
ASSQGRSGGLSSYNEQF
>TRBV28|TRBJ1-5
ASCMSNQPQH
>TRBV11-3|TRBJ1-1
ASDRQGSNTEAF
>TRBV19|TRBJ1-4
ASSILQGREKLF
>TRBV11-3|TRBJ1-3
ASSPPGHRGNTIY
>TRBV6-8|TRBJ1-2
ASSYEWGLGYT
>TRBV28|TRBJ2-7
ASRGEGRTGSYEQY
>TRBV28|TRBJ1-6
ASSFWDRENSPLH
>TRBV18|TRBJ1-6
ASSENPKKDLH
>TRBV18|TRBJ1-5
ASSPRGNSNQPQH